Shown below are 29 T cell receptor beta chains from a single sample sequenced in a study of control samples from healthy donors and cancer patients. The data were produced by immunoSEQ multiplex PCR, yet TCRdb's version contains in-frame clones alone and is incomplete. This table holds about 110,000 clones, 82% found once. Sequencing was done on a sample of blood. These receptors were taken from a man aged 18 to 30 in good health.

The chain recombines TRBV7-6 with TRBJ2-2; D is ambiguous. CDR1 SGHVS and CDR2 FNYEAQ come from the germline V gene. The ends were cut back, 5 bases at V and 0 bases at J, with 13 bases in the middle. This CDR3 is built from 16 residues. The CDR3 coding sequence is TGTGCCAGCAGCAAGAGAAAAGGACCGAACACCGGGGAGCTGTTTTTT. Amino acids: CASSKRKGPNTGELFF.

V gene TRBV5-1 combines with J gene TRBJ2-5; 9 bases agree with TRBD2. With 2 bases clipped from V and 1 base from J, the junction kept 9 bases outside the gene matches. The CDR3 is made up of 17 amino acids. Germline V gene lookup returns CDR1 SGHRS and CDR2 YFSETQ. Here the CDR3 DNA reads TGCGCCAGCAGCTTAGAGGGACTAGCTAAATTCCAAGAGACCCAGTACTTC. Amino acid sequence: CASSLEGLAKFQETQYF.

V and J are TRBV4-2 and TRBJ1-2; perhaps TRBD1 as D (5 bases). V dropped 4 bases and J dropped 8 bases, with 17 bases sitting between them. Per germline, CDR1 LGHNA and CDR2 YNFKEQ. This CDR3 has 14 residues. The CDR3 DNA follows: TGTGCCAGCAGCCTTTTAGGAGGGGCTCGGGGCTACACCTTC. Protein product: CASSLLGGARGYTF.

The rearrangement links TRBV11-2 to TRBJ2-2; possible D gene TRBD2, 6 bases. The germline V and J ends were trimmed by 7 bases and 4 bases, with 16 bases remaining between them. CDR1 SGHAT and CDR2 FQNNGV come from the germline V gene. This CDR3 contains 15 residues. The CDR3 reads CASTHGGGLTGELFF. Here the CDR3 DNA reads TGTGCCAGCACCCACGGTGGGGGACTCACCGGGGAGCTGTTTTTT.

The V gene is TRBV6-5, the J gene TRBJ1-1; TRBD1 agrees at 7 bases. Germline loops: CDR1 MNHEY, CDR2 SVGAGI. With 7 bases clipped from V and 5 bases from J, the junction kept 7 bases outside the gene matches. The CDR3 runs to 13 residues. CDR3: CASTRDRATEAFF. CDR3 sequence (DNA): TGTGCCAGCACCCGCGACAGGGCGACTGAAGCTTTCTTT.

This clone was found once. The chain has TRBV12-3 or TRBV12-4 and TRBJ2-1, with no clear D. The CDR3 runs 12 residues. Between the trimmed V and J ends, which lost 6 bases and 8 bases, there was a span of 11 bases. CDR3 residues: CASSYGLYEQFF. The CDR3 bases are TGTGCCAGCAGCTACGGGTTGTATGAGCAGTTCTTC.

The chain uses TRBV7-9 and TRBJ1-4; D possibly corresponds to TRBD1 (6 bases). This CDR3 comprises 14 residues. Germline assignment: CDR1 SEHNR and CDR2 FQNEAQ (reference sequence). V shed 5 bases and J shed 8 bases, with 15 bases lying between them. CDR3: CASSGGPEGEKLFF. CDR3 coding DNA: TGTGCCAGCAGCGGGGGGCCCGAGGGAGAAAAACTGTTTTTT.

The genes are TRBV30 and TRBJ1-2, with TRBD1 as a possible D gene (5 bases). Per germline, CDR1 GTSNPN and CDR2 SVGIG (reference sequence). This CDR3 comprises 14 residues. The V end lost 2 bases, the J end lost 4 bases, and 14 bases lay between the germline ends. DNA of the CDR3: TGTGCCTGGAGTTCCCTGACAGACCTCTATGGCTACACCTTC. It encodes CAWSSLTDLYGYTF.

This chain uses TRBV12-3 or TRBV12-4 with TRBJ1-2; D is undetermined. The CDR3 loop spans 13 amino acids. The V gene lost 3 bases and the J gene lost 0 bases, with 5 bases spanning the gap. The CDR3 is CASSFTTNYGYTF. CDR3 coding DNA: TGTGCCAGCAGTTTTACGACTAACTATGGCTACACCTTC.

CDR3: CASSHDAPGGVENIQYF. DNA for the CDR3: TGCGCCAGCAGCCACGATGCGCCGGGAGGGGTTGAAAACATTCAGTACTTC. J is TRBJ2-4 and V is TRBV4-1, with 8 nucleotides matching TRBD2. Germline V gives CDR1 MGHRA, CDR2 YSYEKL. The CDR3 has 17 amino acids. The trim removed 3 bases at V and 5 bases at J, leaving 12 bases unmatched.

J is TRBJ1-2 and V is TRBV11-2; tentatively, D is TRBD1 (6 bases). V was pared by 4 bases and J by 8 bases, with 20 bases between. The CDR3 has 15 amino acids. Germline-derived CDR1 and CDR2 are SGHAT and FQNNGV. The CDR3 DNA reads TGTGCCAGCAGCTCCATTGGGGGGCGGCGGCGGGGCTACACCTTC. Translation: CASSSIGGRRRGYTF.

The chain recombines TRBV9 with TRBJ2-2, with unresolved D. Germline CDR1 is SGDLS and CDR2 is YYNGEE. V was pared by 0 bases and J by 6 bases, with 3 bases between. This CDR3 spans 12 amino acids. The DNA for the CDR3 is TGTGCCAGCAGCGTAGTTGCCGGGGAGCTGTTTTTT. Translating gives CASSVVAGELFF.

This clone appeared once. This chain connects TRBV9 to TRBJ1-3, with D uncertain. The CDR3 covers 15 residues. CDR1 SGDLS and CDR2 YYNGEE come from the germline V gene. Trimming took 0 bases from V and 0 from J, leaving 7 bases between them. The CDR3 loop reads CASSVGSTSGNTIYF. The CDR3, as DNA: TGTGCCAGCAGCGTAGGTTCAACCTCTGGAAACACCATATATTTT. Full variable domain (rest looked up from reference TRBV9 and TRBJ1-3): DSGVTQTPKHLITATGQRVTLRCSPRSGDLSVYWYQQSLDQGLQFLIQYYNGEERAKGNILERFSAQQFPDLHSELNLSSLELGDSALYFCASSVGSTSGNTIYFGEGSWLTVV.

The V call is TRBV4-1, the J call TRBJ1-2; D is undetermined. In germline, CDR1 is MGHRA, CDR2 YSYEKL. The CDR3 covers 15 residues. Trimming removed 1 base at V and 4 bases at J, with 13 bases between. The CDR3 DNA sequence: TGCGCCAGCAGCCAAGCAGACGGATTCTTCTATGGCTACACCTTC. This gives the protein CASSQADGFFYGYTF.

This chain joins TRBV5-5 and TRBJ1-5; D perhaps matches TRBD1 (6 bases). V was cut by 4 bases and J by 2 bases, with 22 bases left in between. The CDR3 extends over 18 amino acids. Germline V gene lookup returns CDR1 SGHKS and CDR2 YYEKEE (reference sequence). The DNA of the CDR3 is TGTGCCAGCAGCCCTACCCTTGGGGGCCCCCGGGGCAATCAGCCCCAGCATTTT. Amino acid sequence: CASSPTLGGPRGNQPQHF.

V usage is TRBV2 and J usage is TRBJ2-1; D may be TRBD2 (5 bases). Germline lookup yields CDR1 SNHLY and CDR2 FYNNEI. The CDR3 covers 15 residues. V was shortened by 8 bases and J by 8 bases, with 22 bases between the two germline ends. The CDR3 sequence is CASVPIATGKDEQFF. The CDR3 coding sequence is TGTGCCAGCGTTCCGATAGCTACGGGAAAGGATGAGCAGTTCTTC.

The V and J genes are TRBV5-4 and TRBJ2-7; 7 nucleotides line up with TRBD1. The ends lost 4 bases at V and 2 bases at J; junction bases unmatched: 9. This CDR3 contains 15 residues. CDR1 is SGHNT and CDR2 is YYREEE in the germline V gene (reference sequence). The CDR3 sequence is CASSPNPGQTYEQYF. The CDR3 DNA follows: TGTGCCAGCAGCCCGAATCCGGGACAGACCTACGAGCAGTACTTC.

Concerning this clone itself: At one boundary the junction diverges from the germline segment, which might be a read error. The chain uses TRBV13 and TRBJ1-3; D remains unclear. Germline-derived CDR1 and CDR2 are PRHDT and FYEKMQ (reference sequence). CDR3 size: 16 residues. The CDR3 is CASSLGAHRTGNTIYF. The CDR3 bases are TGTGCCAGCAGCCTAGGCGCTCATCGAACTGGAAACACCATATATTTT.

The chain is built from TRBV6-5 and TRBJ2-1, with D possibly being TRBD2 (6 bases). CDR3 length: 15 residues. The V end lost 2 bases, the J end lost 5 bases, and 13 bases lay between the germline ends. From germline, CDR1 is MNHEY and CDR2 SVGAGI. This chain's CDR3 is CASSYDWGVHNEQFF. CDR3 coding DNA: TGTGCCAGCAGTTACGATTGGGGGGTTCACAATGAGCAGTTCTTC.

The CDR3, as DNA: TGTGCCAGCAGCGTAGAGCATGTTAATTCACCCCTCCACTTT. Translating it yields CASSVEHVNSPLHF. The chain uses TRBV9 and TRBJ1-6; D gene ambiguous. In germline, CDR1 is SGDLS, CDR2 YYNGEE. This CDR3 has 14 amino acids. V shed 0 bases and J shed 6 bases, with 7 bases lying between them.

The rearrangement uses TRBV6-2 or TRBV6-3 and TRBJ1-2; no definite D call. Germline V CDR1 and CDR2: MNHEY, SVGEGT. V gave up 2 bases and J gave up 2 bases, with 18 bases separating them. This CDR3 region has 17 residues. The CDR3 coding sequence is TGTGCCAGCAGTTACCCAAAGCTAGGCGGCCTGAACTATGGCTACACCTTC. It translates to CASSYPKLGGLNYGYTF.

The chain uses TRBV2 and TRBJ2-3; TRBD2 aligns across 10 bases. This CDR3 has 14 residues. Germline V gives CDR1 SNHLY, CDR2 FYNNEI. The J segment lost 2 bases and the V segment lost 5 bases, leaving 1 base of the junction unmatched. The DNA for the CDR3 is TGTGCCAGCAGTAGCGGGGGGGCCACAGATACGCAGTATTTT. This gives the protein CASSSGGATDTQYF.

The chain is built from TRBV10-3 and TRBJ2-5, with D possibly being TRBD2 (5 bases). Germline loops: CDR1 ENHRY, CDR2 SYGVKD. The V gene lost 0 bases and the J gene lost 2 bases, with 7 bases spanning the gap. The CDR3 runs 14 residues. CDR3 loop: CAISESSGQETQYF. CDR3 DNA sequence: TGTGCCATCAGTGAGTCAAGCGGACAAGAGACCCAGTACTTC.

The V call is TRBV19, the J call TRBJ1-1; the match to TRBD1 covers 7 bases. The V gene end was trimmed by 6 bases and the J gene end by 2 bases; junction bases not matched to a gene: 6. This CDR3 contains 14 residues. Germline V lookup: CDR1 LNHDA, CDR2 SQIVND (reference sequence). This CDR3 is CASRQTGLNTEAFF. For the CDR3, the DNA is TGTGCCAGTAGACAGACAGGGCTAAACACTGAAGCTTTCTTT.

The chain couples TRBV2 to TRBJ1-2; D might be TRBD1 (6 bases). V lost 6 bases to trimming and J lost 7 bases, with 27 bases between them. Germline assignment: CDR1 SNHLY and CDR2 FYNNEI. There are 17 residues in the CDR3. CDR3 coding DNA: TGTGCCAGCAGACCCAGAAGATTGGACAGCAATTTGAGTGGCTACACCTTC. Translation gives CASRPRRLDSNLSGYTF. The variable domain in full, completed from reference TRBV2 and TRBJ1-2, reads EPEVTQTPSHQVTQMGQEVILRCVPISNHLYFYWYRQILGQKVEFLVSFYNNEISEKSEIFDDQFSVERPDGSNFTLKIRSTKLEDSAMYFCASRPRRLDSNLSGYTFGSGTRLTVV.

This clone was observed once. The J gene is TRBJ1-2, the V gene TRBV6-2 or TRBV6-3; D perhaps matches TRBD1 (5 bases). Deletions cut 0 bases from V and 6 bases from J, with 17 bases between. Germline V lookup: CDR1 MNHEY, CDR2 SVGEGT. This CDR3 is 16 amino acids long. CDR3 region: CASSYSMLARENGYTF. The CDR3 DNA follows: TGTGCCAGCAGTTACTCGATGTTAGCCAGGGAAAATGGCTACACCTTC.

This chain connects TRBV7-9 to TRBJ1-3; D unclear. The CDR3 length is 14 residues. Between the trimmed V and J ends, which lost 2 bases and 3 bases, there was a span of 8 bases. In germline, CDR1 is SEHNR, CDR2 FQNEAQ (reference sequence). The CDR3 DNA follows: TGTGCCAGCAGCTTATCAACAATTGGAAACACCATATATTTT. It yields the protein CASSLSTIGNTIYF.

The genes are TRBV23-1 and TRBJ2-7, with D tentatively TRBD2 (5 bases). TRBV23-1 belongs to the ORF category, with a function that is uncertain. This CDR3 comprises 18 residues. V lost 5 bases to trimming and J lost 2 bases, with 25 bases between them. CDR3 nucleotides: TGCGCCAGCAGTACTCACTACGTCCGGGGTTCTCAAACCTACGAGCAGTACGTC. Protein sequence: CASSTHYVRGSQTYEQYV.

The CDR3, as DNA: TGTGCCAGTAGTATAGATCTCGGCACCGGTCAGCCCCAGCATTTT. Translating gives CASSIDLGTGQPQHF. The chain couples TRBV19 to TRBJ1-5; D unresolved. The CDR3 spans 15 residues. Per the germline V gene, CDR1 is LNHDA and CDR2 is SQIVND (reference sequence). Trimming removed 0 bases at V and 6 bases at J, with 12 bases between.